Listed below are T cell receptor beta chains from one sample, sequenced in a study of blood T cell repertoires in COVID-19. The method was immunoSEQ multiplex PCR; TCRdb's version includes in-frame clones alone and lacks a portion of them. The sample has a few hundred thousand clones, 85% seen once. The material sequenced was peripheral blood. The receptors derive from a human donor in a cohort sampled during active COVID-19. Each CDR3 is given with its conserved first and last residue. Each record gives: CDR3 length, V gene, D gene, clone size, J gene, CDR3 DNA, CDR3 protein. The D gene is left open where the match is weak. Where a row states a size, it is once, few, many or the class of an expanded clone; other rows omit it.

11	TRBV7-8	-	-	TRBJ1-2	TGTGCCAGCTCTGCAGGCTATGGCTACACCTTC	CASSAGYGYTF
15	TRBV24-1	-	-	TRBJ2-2	TGTGCCACCAGTGACTCAGGGGCATGGACCGGGGAGCTGTTTTTT	CATSDSGAWTGELFF
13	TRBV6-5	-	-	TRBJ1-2	TGTGCCAGCAGTTACGGGAGCTTCTATGGCTACACCTTC	CASSYGSFYGYTF
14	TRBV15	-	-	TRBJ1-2	TGTGCCACCAGCAGAGACGTCGGGAACTATGGCTACACCTTC	CATSRDVGNYGYTF
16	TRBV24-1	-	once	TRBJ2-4	TGTGCCACCAGTGACCCCTATGGACACGGGGGGCACATTCAGTACTTC	CATSDPYGHGGHIQYF
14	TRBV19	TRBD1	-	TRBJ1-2	TGTGCCACTTTCCCGGGACAGGGGTTTCGGGGCTACACCTTC	CATFPGQGFRGYTF
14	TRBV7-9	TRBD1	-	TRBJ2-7	TGTGCCAGCAGCACAGACTCGGACAGGGCCGAGCAGTACTTC	CASSTDSDRAEQYF
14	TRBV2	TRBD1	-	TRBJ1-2	TGTGCCAGCAGAGGGGGACAGACCTGGGATGGCTACACCTTC	CASRGGQTWDGYTF
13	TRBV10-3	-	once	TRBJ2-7	TGTGCCATCAGTAGTCCACTCTCCTACGAGCAGTACTTC	CAISSPLSYEQYF
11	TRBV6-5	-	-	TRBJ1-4	TGTGCCAGCGCCGCGGGCGAAAAACTGTTTTTT	CASAAGEKLFF
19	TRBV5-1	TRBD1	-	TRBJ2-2	TGCGCCAGCAGCCCCGACAGGGGGCCGGCTAGCGGCTACACCGGGGAGCTGTTTTTT	CASSPDRGPASGYTGELFF
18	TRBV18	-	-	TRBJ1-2	TGTGCCAGCTCACCTGTTATCTTAACAGGGACGGCGGTCTATGGCTACACCTTC	CASSPVILTGTAVYGYTF
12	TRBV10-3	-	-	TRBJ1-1	TGTGCCATCATGGGGGAGGGCTCTGAAGCTTTCTTT	CAIMGEGSEAFF
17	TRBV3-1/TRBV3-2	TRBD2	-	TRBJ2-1	TGTGCCAGCAGCCGAAGCGGGGGGGCCCTGTTACAATCCGAGCAGTTCTTC	CASSRSGGALLQSEQFF
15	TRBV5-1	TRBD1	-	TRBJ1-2	TGCGCCAGCAGCTTAGCGACAGGGGGTAGGGATGGCTACACCTTC	CASSLATGGRDGYTF
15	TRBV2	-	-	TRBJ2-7	TGTGCCAGCAGTGAAGCGCTGGGCCAAATCTACGAGCAGTACTTC	CASSEALGQIYEQYF
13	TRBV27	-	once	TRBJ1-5	TGTGCCAGCAGTTTATCGCAGAATCAGCCCCAGCATTTT	CASSLSQNQPQHF
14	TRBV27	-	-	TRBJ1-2	TGTGCCAGCAGGCGGGACCGAGGGGTGGTTGGCTACACCTTC	CASRRDRGVVGYTF
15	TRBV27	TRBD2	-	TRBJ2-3	TGTGCCAGCAGTTTTTTGGCGGGGGGCACAGATACGCAGTATTTT	CASSFLAGGTDTQYF
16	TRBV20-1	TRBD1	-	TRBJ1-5	TGCAGTGCTAGTGGACAGGGGGCGCGAAGCAATCAGCCCCAGCATTTT	CSASGQGARSNQPQHF
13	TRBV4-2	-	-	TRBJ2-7	TGTGCCAGCAGCCAAGATCAACTTAACGAGCAGTACTTC	CASSQDQLNEQYF
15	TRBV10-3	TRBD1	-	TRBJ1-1	TGTGCCAGCGAGAGAAGGACAGGACCGAACACTGAAGCTTTCTTT	CASERRTGPNTEAFF
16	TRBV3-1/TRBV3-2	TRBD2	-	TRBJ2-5	TGTGCCAGCAGTCGTGTAGCGGGGGGTTTCCAAGAGACCCAGTACTTC	CASSRVAGGFQETQYF
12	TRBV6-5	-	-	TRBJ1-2	TGTGCCAGCACCATGGGAGGGCATGGCTACACCTTC	CASTMGGHGYTF
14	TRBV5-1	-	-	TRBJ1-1	TGCGCCAGCAGCTTAAGAGGCCGCGGCCCCGGAGCTTTCTTT	CASSLRGRGPGAFF
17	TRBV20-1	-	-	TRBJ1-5	TGCAGTGCTAGTATGGTGATACGTGACAGAAGAAATCAGCCCCAGCATTTT	CSASMVIRDRRNQPQHF
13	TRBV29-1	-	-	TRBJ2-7	TGCAGCGTTCAAAATGCGAGCTCCTACGAGCAGTACTTC	CSVQNASSYEQYF
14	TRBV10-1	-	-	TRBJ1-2	TGCGCCAGCAGTGAGTCTGGCAGGGGATTCGGCTACACCTTC	CASSESGRGFGYTF
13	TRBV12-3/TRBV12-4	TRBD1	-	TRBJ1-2	TGTGCCAGCAGTTTTTCGACAGGGGATGGCTACACCTTC	CASSFSTGDGYTF
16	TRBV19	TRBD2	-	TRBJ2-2	TGTGCCAGTAGAACTGTAGCGGGTCGGGAAACCGGGGAGCTGTTTTTT	CASRTVAGRETGELFF
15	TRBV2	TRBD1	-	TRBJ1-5	TGTGCCAGCAGTGGGGATGGACAGGCCCTTCAGCCCCAGCATTTT	CASSGDGQALQPQHF
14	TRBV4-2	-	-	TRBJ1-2	TGTGCCAGCAGCCAGCCCCCTGACAAGCGGGGCTACACCTTC	CASSQPPDKRGYTF
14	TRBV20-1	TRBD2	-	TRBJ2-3	TGCAGTGCTAGTGGAGCGGGGTACGCAGATACGCAGTATTTT	CSASGAGYADTQYF
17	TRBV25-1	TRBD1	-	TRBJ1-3	TGTGCCAGCAGCTACCATGGACAGGAACTCTCTGGAAACACCATATATTTT	CASSYHGQELSGNTIYF
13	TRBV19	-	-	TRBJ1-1	TGTGCCAGTAGTCAACAGGGCGACACTGAAGCTTTCTTT	CASSQQGDTEAFF
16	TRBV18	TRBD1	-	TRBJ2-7	TGTGCCAGCTCACTCGGACAGGGGGCTGAAGAATACGAGCAGTACTTC	CASSLGQGAEEYEQYF
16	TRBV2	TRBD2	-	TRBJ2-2	TGTGCCAGCAGAGCGACTAGCGGGGGGTTCACCGGGGAGCTGTTTTTT	CASRATSGGFTGELFF
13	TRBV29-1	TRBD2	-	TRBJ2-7	TGCAGCGTCTATAGCGGGGTGAACTACGAGCAGTACTTC	CSVYSGVNYEQYF
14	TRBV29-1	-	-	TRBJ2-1	TGCAGCGTAACAAGGGGCAATTCGTACAATGAGCAGTTCTTC	CSVTRGNSYNEQFF
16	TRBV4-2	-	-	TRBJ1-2	TGTGCCAGCAGCCAGGCTTCCCGGGACACCGACTATGGCTACACCTTC	CASSQASRDTDYGYTF
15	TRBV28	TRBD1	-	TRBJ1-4	TGTGCCAGCAGTCCTCCGGGACAGGGTAATGAAAAACTGTTTTTT	CASSPPGQGNEKLFF
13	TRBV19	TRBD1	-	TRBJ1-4	TGTGCCAGTAGGACAGGGGGCTTTGAAAAACTGTTTTTT	CASRTGGFEKLFF